A single sample is the source of the 3 T cell receptor beta chains below, sequenced in a study of blood T cell repertoires in COVID-19. Here immunoSEQ multiplex PCR was the method, and the copy in TCRdb shows in-frame clones only, minus some. Altogether over 70,000 clones are present, around 93% being singletons, with the ten largest covering about 2.5%. Sequenced: peripheral blood. These receptors all stem from a human donor with active COVID-19. The donor label of this sample is uncertain.

V usage is TRBV6-1 and J usage is TRBJ1-5, with 7 positions matching TRBD1. This CDR3 contains 15 residues. V lost 1 base and J lost 7; bases outside the gene matches: 7. The germline V gene encodes CDR1 MNHNS and CDR2 SASEGT. CDR3: CASSEGRQGGQPQHF. The CDR3 DNA reads TGTGCCAGCAGTGAAGGGAGACAGGGTGGGCAGCCCCAGCATTTT.

The J gene is TRBJ2-5, the V gene TRBV7-9; D is ambiguous. V lost 2 bases and J 0 bases, leaving 10 bases between the germline ends. The CDR3 sequence is 15 residues long. Germline V gives CDR1 SEHNR, CDR2 FQNEAQ (reference sequence). The CDR3 spells CASSLYKTNQETQYF. The CDR3 DNA sequence: TGTGCCAGCAGCTTATATAAGACAAACCAAGAGACCCAGTACTTC.

The chain has TRBV18 and TRBJ2-7; perhaps TRBD1 as D (6 bases). Per germline, CDR1 KGHSH and CDR2 LQKENI. V was shortened by 5 bases and J by 2 bases, with 10 bases between the two germline ends. The CDR3 spans 13 residues. The CDR3 region is CASSTGQTYEQYF. As DNA, the CDR3 is TGTGCCAGCTCAACTGGACAGACCTACGAGCAGTACTTC.